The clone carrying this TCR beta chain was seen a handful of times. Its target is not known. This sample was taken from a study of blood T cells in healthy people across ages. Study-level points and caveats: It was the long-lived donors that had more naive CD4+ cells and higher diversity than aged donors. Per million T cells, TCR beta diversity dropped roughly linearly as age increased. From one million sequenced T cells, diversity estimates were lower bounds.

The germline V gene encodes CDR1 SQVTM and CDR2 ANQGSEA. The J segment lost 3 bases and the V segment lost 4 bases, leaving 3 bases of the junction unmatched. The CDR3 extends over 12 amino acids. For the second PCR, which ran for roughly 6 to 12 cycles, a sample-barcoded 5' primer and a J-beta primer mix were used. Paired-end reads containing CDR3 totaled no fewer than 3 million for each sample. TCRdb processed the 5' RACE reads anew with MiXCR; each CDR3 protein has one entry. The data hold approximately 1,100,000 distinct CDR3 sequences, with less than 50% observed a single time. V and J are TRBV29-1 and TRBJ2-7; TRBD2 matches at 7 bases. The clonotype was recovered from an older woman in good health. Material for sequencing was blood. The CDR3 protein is CSVAGTIYEQYF. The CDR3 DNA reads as TGCAGCGTTGCTGGGACTATCTACGAGCAGTACTTC.